This T cell receptor (beta chain) was sequenced during a study of T cell repertoires in cytomegalovirus infection. As for the study in general: Recently identified HLA-C-restricted CMV epitopes were among the peptides used. Signatures in public TCR beta sequences pointed to both CMV infection and matching HLA type.

Overall study findings and caveats: HLA-C-restricted CMV-specific TCR beta clonotypes prevailed in the ex vivo response. Using cumulative public TCR beta family frequency, the authors identified those who carried CMV together with the relevant HLA.

As to this clonotype: Its target is unknown.

Germline V gene lookup returns CDR1 SGHNT and CDR2 YYREEE (reference sequence). CDR3 length: 17 amino acids. V dropped 3 bases and J dropped 1; count of bases not matched to a gene: 8. TCRdb reprocessed the reads with MiXCR, giving one entry per CDR3 protein. This table has around 570,000 distinct CDR3 sequences, 40% appearing once. The chain combines TRBV5-4 with TRBJ2-5; 11 positions agree with TRBD2. This sequence was found in a human donor in good health (CMV status not recorded). Some clones in this sample may be carry-over from other donors' samples. This sample comprised cultured PBMCs, obtained from culture after CMV antigen stimulation. CDR3 region: CASSSWATSGIQETQYF. The CDR3 DNA is TGTGCCAGCAGCTCCTGGGCGACTAGCGGGATCCAAGAGACCCAGTACTTC. Full variable domain (remainder filled in from reference TRBV5-4 and TRBJ2-5): ETGVTQSPTHLIKTRGQQVTLRCSSQSGHNTVSWYQQALGQGPQFIFQYYREEENGRGNFPPRFSGLQFPNYSSELNVNALELDDSALYLCASSSWATSGIQETQYFGPGTRLLVL.